The present entry profiles one TCR beta chain with its context. This clone was counted a single time. Its recognized antigen is unknown. No base-level quality is on record; no much larger clone is a single base apart. Library preparation employed the immunoSEQ multiplex PCR assay. As stored in TCRdb, this immuneACCESS dataset retains in-frame rearrangements with V and J assigned. A fraction of the clones does not appear; measured against another copy, unresolved V genes explain less than half of the discrepancy, and the remainder lacks a known reason. This sample has about 55,000 clones in its table, and just over 90% of those were observed once. The ten largest account for 3% to 4% of the sample. This entry is derived from a study of T cell changes during pregnancy in multiple sclerosis (dated by TCRdb to the late 2010s). With respect to the entire study: The study looked at changes in the T cell repertoire across pregnancy in women with multiple sclerosis.

The CDR3 spans 15 residues, from the cysteine through the phenylalanine. Only the CDR3 DNA stays, 45 bases, in frame from base 1. Based on the germline V gene, the CDR1 and CDR2 sequences are MNHNS and SASEGT. V has 10 bases trimmed and J has 2 bases trimmed; junction bases matching no gene number 7. The receptor's source is a female donor with multiple sclerosis, enrolled in a pregnancy study. The chain uses TRBV6-1 and TRBJ2-5, and 13 junctional nucleotides match TRBD2. This material consisted of CD8+ T cells from peripheral blood mononuclear cells, taken in the second trimester of pregnancy. Here is the DNA: TGTGCCATCTCACGGACTAGCGGGGGTCAAGAGACCCAGTACTTC. It is translated as CAISRTSGGQETQYF.